A single T cell receptor beta chain is shown here with its context. Its antigen is not identified. The germline CDR1 and CDR2 sequences are PRHDT and FYEKMQ (reference sequence). Trimming took 1 base from V and 1 from J; bases not matched to a gene: 11. CDR3 length equals 18 residues. The PCR contained 60 Vbeta and 13 Jbeta primers. Libraries were prepared by immunoSEQ multiplex PCR; TCRdb keeps only in-frame clonotypes and omits some of them. Of around 100,000 clones in the sample, roughly four fifths were seen once. These data originate in a study of cytomegalovirus exposure and HLA in healthy donors. General study results and limits: There was a cluster of highly shared sequence variants that was likely a sequencing artifact.

This receptor was taken from a male donor in good health and CMV-seropositive. The rearrangement uses TRBV13 and TRBJ1-1; TRBD1 agrees at 8 bases. Sequenced sample: PBMCs. The CDR3 reads CASSLVTGGTHSNTEAFF. The CDR3 nucleotides are TGTGCCAGCAGCTTAGTCACAGGGGGGACTCACTCGAACACTGAAGCTTTCTTT.